This TCR beta chain was recovered during a study of blood T cell repertoires in COVID-19. Looking at the study overall: Samples taken during acute and convalescent COVID-19 were collected in the United States, Italy and Spain. T cells, B-cell-depleted T cells, or PBMCs provided the cDNA or gDNA that served as material.

How the authors handled the data: Amplification from reference gene primers served as the basis for estimated nucleated cell counts. Repertoires were generated with immunoSEQ multiplex PCR, while TCRdb's copy carries only in-frame clones and drops some. V, J and clone size reflect that table, while D and trimming were determined from the DNA. This table has approximately 210,000 clones, 82% appearing once. The TCR originated in a woman aged 35 to 49 with acute or convalescent COVID-19. Input material: peripheral blood.

The CDR3 bases are TGCGCCAGCAGCCCGTCGCCGGTCGGAGGCACAGATACGCAGTATTTT. Amino acid sequence: CASSPSPVGGTDTQYF. The chain employs TRBV5-1 and TRBJ2-3; D gene unclear. With 4 bases removed from V and 1 base from J, the gap between germline ends came to 16 bases. Germline V gene data show CDR1 as SGHRS and CDR2 as YFSETQ. This CDR3 comprises 16 residues.